Sequencing of this TCR beta chain was carried out in a study of T-cell reconstitution after alpha-beta-depleted transplantation in children. The CDR3 is 14 amino acids. Trimming took 0 bases from V and 4 from J, leaving 10 bases between them. Germline CDR1 SGHTA, CDR2 FQGNSA. A library of TCRbeta sequences, prepared with unique molecular identifiers, was generated. MiXCR, applied by TCRdb to the PCR reads, yields one record per CDR3 protein. The sample shows around 370,000 distinct CDR3 sequences, about a tenth of them seen only once. The TCR comes from a human donor who donated a stem cell graft to a child with acute lymphoblastic leukemia. J is TRBJ2-7 and V is TRBV7-2; D remains ambiguous. Sequencing used PBMCs from the stem cell graft donor, obtained from the stem cell graft. CDR3 amino acids: CASSLAARDYEQYF. Written as DNA, the CDR3 is TGTGCCAGCAGCTTAGCGGCCAGAGATTACGAGCAGTACTTC.